What follows describes a single TCR beta chain. Its antigen is still unknown. At one end, the junction sequence differs from germline, possibly due to a read error. Germline CDR1 SNHLY, CDR2 FYNNEI. The CDR3 runs 15 residues. Genomic DNA acted as the template from which TCR beta VDJ combination and CDR3 sequence profiling were carried out. A single record per CDR3 protein comes from TCRdb applying MiXCR to the reads. The sample has 270,000 or so distinct CDR3 sequences, approximately 82% seen once. All patients picked for sequencing had shown, by flow cytometry, an expansion of CD8+CD57+ cells. These data are taken from a study of CD8+CD57+ T cells in acquired aplastic anemia. Findings and caveats of the study: Patients and controls turned out to have more than 25 CD8+ CDR3 sequences in common.

Specimen: sorted CD4+, CD8+, or CD8+CD57+ T cells (not recorded which) from PBMCs. V is TRBV2 and J is TRBJ1-1; TRBD1 matches at 8 bases. The TCR originated in a human donor with aplastic anemia. The CDR3 sequence: CASSFGMTGETDAFF. The CDR3 coding sequence is TGTGCCAGCAGCTTCGGGATGACAGGGGAGACTGATGCTTTCTTT. The full variable domain, rest sourced from reference TRBV2 and TRBJ1-1, is EPEVTQTPSHQVTQMGQEVILRCVPISNHLYFYWYRQILGQKVEFLVSFYNNEISEKSEIFDDQFSVERPDGSNFTLKIRSTKLEDSAMYFCASSFGMTGETDAFFGQGTRLTVV.